This is a list of T cell receptor beta chains from one sample in a study of blood T cells in healthy people across ages. In TCRdb, the 5' RACE reads were re-called with MiXCR into one record per CDR3 protein. Seen here are about 750,000 distinct CDR3 sequences, less than 70% observed once, and the top ten hold under 50%. The sequenced material came from blood. The receptors shown here come from an elderly man in good health. CDR3s include the opening cysteine and the closing phenylalanine or tryptophan. The D gene is left open where the match is weak. Not every row has a clone size; where given, it reads once, few, many or a size class.

D gene | clone size | J gene | V gene | CDR3 protein | CDR3 DNA
TRBD1 | few | TRBJ2-7 | TRBV4-2 | CASSQVGTGVYEQYF | TGTGCCAGCAGCCAAGTGGGGACAGGGGTCTACGAGCAGTACTTC
- | - | TRBJ2-3 | TRBV10-3 | CAIRELTGDTQYF | TGTGCCATCAGGGAGCTGACAGGAGATACGCAGTATTTT
- | many | TRBJ2-4 | TRBV5-1 | CASGDSSTNIQYF | TGCGCCAGCGGTGACAGTTCTACAAACATTCAGTACTTC
- | - | TRBJ2-5 | TRBV3-1 | CASSQNPSGTQYF | TGTGCCAGCAGCCAAAACCCCTCTGGGACCCAGTACTTC
- | - | TRBJ2-7 | TRBV12-3/TRBV12-4 | CASSLRRWPYEQYF | TGTGCCAGCAGTTTACGCAGGTGGCCCTACGAGCAGTACTTC
- | many | TRBJ2-1 | TRBV20-1 | CSASEGQVYEQFF | TGCAGTGCCTCAGAGGGACAAGTCTATGAGCAGTTCTTC
- | - | TRBJ2-3 | TRBV5-1 | CASSPYMTSRGDTQYF | TGCGCCAGCAGCCCATACATGACATCCCGAGGTGATACGCAGTATTTT
TRBD1 | - | TRBJ2-5 | TRBV7-7 | CASSLGPSGTGGQETQYF | TGTGCCAGCAGCTTAGGGCCCTCCGGGACAGGTGGGCAAGAGACCCAGTACTTC
- | - | TRBJ1-1 | TRBV6-5 | CASRTVGGNVEAFF | TGTGCCAGCAGGACTGTTGGGGGCAATGTTGAAGCTTTCTTT
- | - | TRBJ1-5 | TRBV2 | CASTGQTDSNQPQHF | TGTGCCAGTACCGGACAGACAGATAGCAATCAGCCCCAGCATTTT
- | - | TRBJ2-7 | TRBV20-1 | CSARDMRSDSYEQYF | TGCAGTGCTAGAGATATGCGAAGCGACTCCTACGAGCAGTACTTC
- | - | TRBJ2-1 | TRBV10-3 | CAISEVIARLSDEQFF | TGTGCCATCAGTGAGGTGATAGCGCGCCTTTCCGATGAGCAGTTCTTC
- | - | TRBJ1-2 | TRBV3-1 | CASSQPRGKGGYTF | TGTGCCAGCAGCCAACCCCGAGGGAAGGGTGGCTACACCTTC
TRBD2 | - | TRBJ2-1 | TRBV3-1 | CASSHSGRAHNEQFF | TGTGCCAGCTCCCATAGCGGGAGAGCTCACAATGAGCAGTTCTTC
- | few | TRBJ2-1 | TRBV29-1 | CSAEVGNEQFF | TGCAGCGCCGAGGTCGGCAATGAGCAGTTCTTC
- | few | TRBJ2-5 | TRBV7-8 | CASDRALTPQETQYF | TGTGCCAGCGACCGGGCCCTCACCCCACAAGAGACCCAGTACTTC
- | few | TRBJ2-7 | TRBV28 | CASSQGTPYEQYF | TGTGCCAGCAGTCAGGGGACCCCCTACGAGCAGTACTTC
- | - | TRBJ2-6 | TRBV28 | CASKMPGAGANVLTF | TGTGCCAGCAAAATGCCCGGGGCCGGGGCCAACGTCCTGACTTTC
- | once | TRBJ2-4 | TRBV29-1 | CSVTGRAKNIQYF | TGCAGCGTGACGGGGAGAGCCAAAAACATTCAGTACTTC
- | - | TRBJ2-3 | TRBV2 | CASRGGRTTDTQYF | TGTGCCAGCAGAGGGGGGAGGACCACAGATACGCAGTATTTT